Following are 17 T cell receptor beta chains from one sample sequenced in a study of response to subunit inactivated influenza vaccine. TCRdb itself ran the RT-PCR reads through MiXCR, one entry per CDR3 protein. The table shows some 600,000 distinct CDR3 sequences, with less than 15% occurring only once. The material was PBMCs from blood, obtained 14 to 15 days before vaccination. These receptors were collected from a man aged 45-65 years who received an inactivated influenza vaccine.

Many counts were recorded for this clonotype. The rearrangement uses TRBV5-1 and TRBJ2-4; weak D call: TRBD1 (6 bases). The CDR3 spans 15 residues. Germline V gives CDR1 SGHRS, CDR2 YFSETQ. V lost 1 base and J lost 9, with 17 bases in between. CDR3 DNA sequence: TGCGCCAGCAGCTTGCGGACAGATGGGCTGGGCATTCAGTACTTC. Protein product: CASSLRTDGLGIQYF.

This clonotype was counted only a few times. J is TRBJ2-1 and V is TRBV10-2; 14 bases line up with TRBD2. This CDR3 contains 16 residues. The J segment lost 5 bases and the V segment lost 6 bases, leaving 6 bases of the junction unmatched. Per the germline V gene, CDR1 is WSHSY and CDR2 is SAAADI. The CDR3 protein is CASSRGLAGGDNEQFF. CDR3 DNA: TGCGCCAGCAGCCGCGGACTAGCGGGGGGAGACAATGAGCAGTTCTTC.

In its sample, this clonotype was seen many times. This sequence joins TRBV4-3 and TRBJ1-2; D gene uncertain. The V end was cut by 0 bases, the J end by 4 bases, with 12 bases between. The CDR3 runs to 15 residues. CDR1 and CDR2 (germline): LGHNA, YSLEER. CDR3 in amino acids: CASSQDGQAVYGYTF. The CDR3 region has the DNA TGCGCCAGCAGCCAAGATGGGCAGGCTGTCTATGGCTACACCTTC.

Only a few counts were recorded for this clonotype. This chain joins TRBV5-1 and TRBJ2-3, with TRBD2 matching over 12 bases. The CDR3 covers 16 residues. Germline V CDR1 and CDR2: SGHRS, YFSETQ. V shed 3 bases and J 0 bases; nucleotides not matched to a gene: 2. The CDR3 DNA is TGCGCCAGCAGCTCTAGCGGGGGGGCTAGCACAGATACGCAGTATTTT. Its translation is CASSSSGGASTDTQYF.

This clonotype has at least ten counts. The chain uses TRBV5-6 and TRBJ1-1; tentative D call: TRBD1 (5 bases). The germline V gene encodes CDR1 SGHDT and CDR2 YYEEEE. V was clipped by 3 bases and J by 0 bases, with 21 bases between them. This CDR3 comprises 18 residues. CDR3 DNA: TGTGCCAGCAGCTCATTACTACAGGTAGGCGGCTTGAACACTGAAGCTTTCTTT. As protein: CASSSLLQVGGLNTEAFF.

This clonotype was observed a few times. This chain links TRBV7-2 with TRBJ2-7, with TRBD1 as a possible D gene (5 bases). With 6 bases removed from V and 5 bases from J, the gap between germline ends came to 14 bases. CDR1 and CDR2 from the germline V gene are SGHTA and FQGNSA. The CDR3 has 13 residues. Written as DNA, the CDR3 is TGTGCCAGCAGAAAGGCAGGGTTGGACGAGCAGTACTTC. The encoded protein is CASRKAGLDEQYF.

In its sample, this clonotype was seen a few times. The chain uses TRBV3-1 and TRBJ2-7, with a tentative D call TRBD2 (6 bases). This CDR3 spans 14 amino acids. Trimming left V 4 bases short and J 4 bases short, with 14 bases between. Germline CDR1 and CDR2: LGHDT and YNNKEL (reference sequence). CDR3 DNA: TGTGCCAGCAGCCCCGGGGGACGGGAGTACGAGCAGTACTTC. Its translation is CASSPGGREYEQYF.

This clonotype was recorded a few times. The gene calls are TRBV5-1 and TRBJ1-2; tentatively, D is TRBD1 (5 bases). V was cut by 4 bases and J by 0 bases, with 13 bases left in between. This CDR3 has 15 residues. From germline, CDR1 is SGHRS and CDR2 YFSETQ. CDR3 in amino acids: CASSREWGSNYGYTF. The CDR3 DNA follows: TGCGCCAGCAGCCGGGAGTGGGGGTCTAACTATGGCTACACCTTC.

In this sample, this clonotype turned up a few times. The rearrangement joins TRBV28 to TRBJ2-2; 9 bases are shared with TRBD1. The CDR3 consists of 14 residues. J was trimmed by 7 bases and V by 6 bases; bases with no gene match: 6. CDR1 is MDHEN, CDR2 SYDVKM, per germline. CDR3 amino acids: CASSRDRAVGELFF. Here the CDR3 DNA reads TGTGCCAGCAGCCGGGACAGGGCCGTCGGGGAGCTGTTTTTT.

The chain carries TRBV4-3 and TRBJ2-2, with a tentative D call TRBD1 (6 bases). V lost 10 bases and J lost 0, with 12 bases in between. Germline V gene sequence: CDR1 LGHNA, CDR2 YSLEER. The CDR3 covers 14 residues. The DNA for the CDR3 is TGCGCCACAACCCGGGACACGAACACCGGGGAGCTGTTTTTT. The encoded protein is CATTRDTNTGELFF.

For the CDR3, the DNA is TGTGCCACCAGTGATTCAATGGCAGATACGCAGTATTTT. Its protein is CATSDSMADTQYF. This chain joins TRBV24-1 and TRBJ2-3; D not certain. Trimming stripped 2 bases from V and 4 bases from J, with 6 bases between. The CDR3 is 13 residues long. Germline CDR1 and CDR2: KGHDR and SFDVKD.

The J gene is TRBJ1-4, the V gene TRBV12-3 or TRBV12-4; D unclear. The CDR3 length is 14 residues. Trimming cost V 7 bases and J 7 bases, with 16 bases left between them. The CDR3 sequence is CASTAGMPAEKLFF. DNA of the CDR3: TGTGCCAGCACCGCGGGGATGCCGGCTGAAAAACTGTTTTTT.

This clonotype showed up many times. V usage is TRBV15 and J usage is TRBJ2-3, with 8 positions matching TRBD1. This CDR3 has 15 amino acids. Germline CDR1 reads LNHNV; CDR2 reads YYDKDF (reference sequence). The junction had 3 bases not matched to a gene; V was cut back by 0 bases and J by 4 bases. DNA for the CDR3: TGTGCCACCAGCAGAGATAGGACAGGGCCAGATACGCAGTATTTT. Protein product: CATSRDRTGPDTQYF.

This clonotype was seen a few times. The DNA for the CDR3 is TGTGCCAGCAGTTCTAGCGGGAGGGCCGCAAATGAGCAGTTCTTC. As protein: CASSSSGRAANEQFF. The chain employs TRBV7-6 and TRBJ2-1; TRBD2 agrees at 12 bases. There are 15 residues in the CDR3. After removal of 6 bases from V and 7 bases from J, the junction contained 7 bases not matched to a gene. In germline, CDR1 is SGHVS, CDR2 FNYEAQ.

Ten or more counts support this clonotype. The rearrangement uses TRBV12-3 or TRBV12-4 and TRBJ2-5, with D perhaps matching TRBD1 (6 bases). V lost 6 bases and J 2 bases, leaving 13 bases between the germline ends. The CDR3 is 14 amino acids. CDR3 in amino acids: CASSPTGPQETQYF. As DNA, the CDR3 is TGTGCCAGCAGCCCGACAGGACCACAAGAGACCCAGTACTTC.

This clonotype has just a few counts. The V call is TRBV4-2, the J call TRBJ2-2; the match to TRBD2 covers 9 bases. Looked up from germline, CDR1 is LGHNA and CDR2 is YNFKEQ. The CDR3 spans 15 residues. J lost 6 bases, V lost 1 base, and 3 bases had no gene match. CDR3 nucleotides: TGTGCCAGCAGCCAAGGACTAGCGGAAGCCGGGGAGCTGTTTTTT. Protein product: CASSQGLAEAGELFF.

This clonotype was observed many times. The chain recombines TRBV12-3 or TRBV12-4 with TRBJ2-7; 10 nucleotides agree with TRBD1. With 5 bases clipped from V and 6 bases from J, the junction kept 10 bases outside the gene matches. CDR3 length: 15 residues. CDR3 residues: CASSRPGQGYSEQYF. DNA of the CDR3: TGTGCCAGCAGTCGCCCGGGACAGGGGTATTCCGAGCAGTACTTC.